The source of this TCR beta chain is a study of T-cell memory formation after mild COVID-19. TCRdb reprocessed the 5' RACE reads with MiXCR, giving one entry per CDR3 protein. Of about 450,000 distinct CDR3 sequences in the sample, 20% to 30% were seen once. This CDR3 has 14 amino acids. J was trimmed by 3 bases and V by 3 bases; bases with no gene match: 3. Per the germline V gene, CDR1 is MNHEY and CDR2 is SVGAGI. The TCR sequence derives from an adult woman who had mild COVID-19 (a few samples of this study predate the infection). Cell type and time point are not known. The chain employs TRBV6-5 and TRBJ2-3; 7 bases fit TRBD1. The sample consisted of PBMCs or a T cell subset sorted from them (not recorded which). Here the CDR3 reads CASSYDRVTDTQYF. CDR3 nucleotide sequence: TGTGCCAGCAGTTATGACAGGGTTACAGATACGCAGTATTTT.